One and the same sample provided the 10 T cell receptor beta chains below, sequenced in a study of shared clonotypes between healthy human individuals. Data came from immunoSEQ multiplex PCR; TCRdb stores just in-frame clones and leaves some out. The sample has hundreds of thousands of clones; approximately 79% are singletons. Material for sequencing was memory CD4+ T cells sorted from blood. Subset given: CD45RA-negative fraction. Receptor source: a man aged 25-45 years in good health.

The genes are TRBV6-5 and TRBJ2-5; TRBD2 might be the D (6 bases). Germline values: CDR1 MNHEY, CDR2 SVGAGI. V was clipped by 5 bases and J by 4 bases, with 14 bases between them. This CDR3 has 14 amino acids. DNA of the CDR3: TGTGCCAGCAGTCCCATTATGGGGGGAGAGACCCAGTACTTC. Translating gives CASSPIMGGETQYF.

The chain recombines TRBV27 with TRBJ2-5, with D unclear. V gave up 5 bases and J gave up 2 bases, with 6 bases separating them. The CDR3 spans 12 residues. CDR1 is MNHEY, CDR2 SMNVEV, per germline (reference sequence). CDR3 in DNA: TGTGCCAGCAGTGATCTGCAAGAGACCCAGTACTTC. Protein: CASSDLQETQYF.

This chain joins TRBV5-8 and TRBJ2-7, with D tentatively TRBD1 or TRBD2 (6 bases each). CDR1 is SGHTS and CDR2 is YDEGEE in the germline V gene. The germline V and J ends were trimmed by 1 base and 3 bases, with 14 bases remaining between them. The CDR3 is 15 residues long. DNA of the CDR3: TGTGCCAGCAGCTTGAGGGGGGATGCCGGCTACGAGCAGTACTTC. Its translation is CASSLRGDAGYEQYF.

This clone came up a few times. The J gene is TRBJ2-3, the V gene TRBV5-1; 9 bases map to TRBD1. Germline V gene data show CDR1 as SGHRS and CDR2 as YFSETQ. The CDR3 totals 15 residues. V lost 4 bases and J lost 4; bases outside the gene matches: 7. CDR3 region: CASSTTGGRADTQYF. The CDR3 region has the DNA TGCGCCAGCAGCACAACAGGGGGCAGGGCAGATACGCAGTATTTT.

This clone was detected once. This chain links TRBV29-1 with TRBJ2-7; 7 nucleotides agree with TRBD1. Germline CDR1 SQVTM, CDR2 ANQGSEA. The CDR3 loop spans 13 amino acids. Germline trimming cut 1 base from V and 6 bases from J; bases unmatched to any gene: 6. In nucleotides, the CDR3 is TGCAGCGTTGAAGTAATGTCAGGGGGCGAGCAGTACTTC. This gives the protein CSVEVMSGGEQYF.

This clone was counted once. This chain joins TRBV9 and TRBJ2-3; tentatively, D is TRBD2 (5 bases). The CDR3 is 15 amino acids. V was cut by 0 bases and J by 1 base, with 9 bases left in between. Per germline, CDR1 SGDLS and CDR2 YYNGEE. CDR3 sequence (DNA): TGTGCCAGCAGCGTAGCTGACTACCGCACAGATACGCAGTATTTT. This gives the protein CASSVADYRTDTQYF.

This chain connects TRBV10-1 to TRBJ1-5; D gene uncertain. The CDR3 is 13 residues long. Germline assignment: CDR1 WNHNN and CDR2 SYGVQD (reference sequence). Trimming shortened V by 2 bases and J by 3 bases, and 5 bases separated the two germline ends. The CDR3 DNA follows: TGCGCCAGCAGTGAGGATCTCAATCAGCCCCAGCATTTT. As protein: CASSEDLNQPQHF.

As for this clone: This may stem from a read error, because a much larger clone lies one nucleotide away. V usage is TRBV5-1 and J usage is TRBJ2-7; tentative D call: TRBD1 (6 bases). Germline-derived CDR1 and CDR2 are SGHRS and YFSETQ. The CDR3 sequence is 12 residues long. Trimming removed 2 bases from V and 5 bases from J, with 8 bases in between. CDR3 sequence (DNA): TGCGCCAGCAGCTTCAGGGGCGACGAGCAGTACTTC. The encoded protein is CASSFRGDEQYF.

The J gene is TRBJ1-1, the V gene TRBV11-2, with D tentatively TRBD1 (5 bases). The germline gives CDR1 SGHAT, CDR2 FQNNGV. V was clipped by 4 bases and J by 3 bases, with 15 bases between them. The CDR3 totals 15 residues. The CDR3 nucleotides are TGTGCCAGCAGCTCCCCCGGGAGGGGAGACACTGAAGCTTTCTTT. Protein sequence: CASSSPGRGDTEAFF.

This clone showed up just once. V is TRBV25-1 and J is TRBJ2-5, with 8 bases identical to TRBD1. The J call may be wrong; the DNA end is better matched by TRBJ2-7. This CDR3 contains 13 residues. Germline loops: CDR1 MGHDK, CDR2 SYGVNS. CDR3 DNA: TGTGCCAGCAGTGAAGGGACAGGTTACGAGCAGTACTTC. Encoded protein: CASSEGTGYEQYF.